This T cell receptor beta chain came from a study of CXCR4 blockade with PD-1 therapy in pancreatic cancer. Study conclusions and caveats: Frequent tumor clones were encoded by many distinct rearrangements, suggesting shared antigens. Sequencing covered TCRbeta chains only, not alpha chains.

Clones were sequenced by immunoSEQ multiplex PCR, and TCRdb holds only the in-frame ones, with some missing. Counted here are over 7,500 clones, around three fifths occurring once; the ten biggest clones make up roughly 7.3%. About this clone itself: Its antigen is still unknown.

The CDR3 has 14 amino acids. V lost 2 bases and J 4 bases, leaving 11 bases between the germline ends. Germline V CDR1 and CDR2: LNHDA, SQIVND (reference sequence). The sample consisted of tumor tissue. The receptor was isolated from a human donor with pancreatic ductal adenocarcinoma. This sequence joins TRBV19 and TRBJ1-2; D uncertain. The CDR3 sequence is CASSISQDGYGYTF. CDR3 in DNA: TGTGCCAGTAGTATATCGCAGGATGGCTATGGCTACACCTTC.